These T cell receptor beta chains were read from a single sample in a study of cytomegalovirus exposure and HLA in healthy donors. Generated by immunoSEQ multiplex PCR, the TCRdb table keeps only in-frame clones and is missing some. The table has some 130,000 clones, 55% to 80% seen once; the top ten hold 2.4%. Source material: PBMCs. These receptors came from a woman aged 40 to 49 in good health and CMV-seronegative. CDR3s include the opening cysteine and the closing phenylalanine or tryptophan.

v_gene	j_gene	CDR3aa
TRBV28	TRBJ1-5	CASSLSNSEPQHF
TRBV29-1	TRBJ1-1	CSVEGGEYFGDTEAFF
TRBV27	TRBJ2-3	CASRSLGGADTQYF
TRBV4-3	TRBJ1-2	CASSQDRGSSYGYTF
TRBV7-2	TRBJ2-4	CASSLDGDYKNIQYF
TRBV28	NA	CASISSGATYEQYF
TRBV10-3	TRBJ2-7	CAIRGTGTYEQYF
TRBV4-1	TRBJ1-2	CASSQALARQGVGYTF
TRBV28	TRBJ2-7	CASSFTGGGQYF
TRBV29-1	TRBJ1-2	CRIDDGKDYTF
TRBV7-2	TRBJ2-5	CASSPPRAVEGETQYF
TRBV7-6	TRBJ2-5	CASSGPGQGAETQYF
TRBV2	TRBJ1-1	CASSVGRSNTEAFF
TRBV14	TRBJ1-2	CASSVGQGARVGYTF
TRBV7-2	TRBJ2-3	CASAPPGLAGDTQYF
TRBV9	TRBJ2-1	CASSVASRRDNEQFF
TRBV11-2	TRBJ2-5	CASSLGLADLETQYF
TRBV10-2	TRBJ1-5	CASGGQYSNQPQHF
TRBV4-3	TRBJ1-6	CASSQDFGLNNSPLHF
TRBV10-3	TRBJ1-4	CAIRRGSGHNEKLFF
TRBV6-4	TRBJ2-3	CASSMGQGSDTQYF
TRBV4-1	TRBJ1-2	CASSQTGAGYGYTF
TRBV27	TRBJ2-2	CASSLSGQANTGELFF
TRBV6-5	TRBJ2-5	CASSYPGSPQETQYF
TRBV5-1	TRBJ1-1	CASSLVGLGGSSEAFF
TRBV5-1	TRBJ1-3	CASSLGGRSVVDTIYF
TRBV7-8	TRBJ1-2	CASSPQDLQGNGYTF
TRBV9	TRBJ2-5	CASNVGTGAQETQYF
TRBV4-3	TRBJ2-7	CASSPYTDSYEQYF
TRBV28	TRBJ1-2	CASSGTDLYGYTF
TRBV5-1	TRBJ1-6	CASSPRDRGYNSPLHF
TRBV10-3	TRBJ1-2	CAISADRAKNYGYTF
TRBV30	TRBJ2-2	CAWVPLNTGELFF
TRBV7-2	TRBJ2-7	CASGGGRYEQYF
TRBV4-3	TRBJ1-1	CASSQVGETEAFF
TRBV4-1	TRBJ2-1	CASSQGDSGRYEQFF
TRBV28	TRBJ1-6	CASSLSRPAGALHF
TRBV11-2	TRBJ1-2	CASSTLDYGYTF
TRBV7-9	TRBJ2-1	CASSTHRGLYNEQFF
TRBV7-9	TRBJ1-1	CASSLSLDRVAFF
TRBV5-4	TRBJ1-5	CASSLAESGGLSNQPQHF
TRBV7-3	TRBJ1-2	CASSLGHNYGYTF
TRBV28	TRBJ1-5	CASRDGLGQGYQPQHF
TRBV28	TRBJ2-5	CASSAYGTGYQETQYF
TRBV28	TRBJ2-7	CASTRFRANYEQYF
TRBV6-5	TRBJ1-4	CASSLGTGGRAEKLFF
TRBV5-6	TRBJ2-2	CASSYGQNTGELFF